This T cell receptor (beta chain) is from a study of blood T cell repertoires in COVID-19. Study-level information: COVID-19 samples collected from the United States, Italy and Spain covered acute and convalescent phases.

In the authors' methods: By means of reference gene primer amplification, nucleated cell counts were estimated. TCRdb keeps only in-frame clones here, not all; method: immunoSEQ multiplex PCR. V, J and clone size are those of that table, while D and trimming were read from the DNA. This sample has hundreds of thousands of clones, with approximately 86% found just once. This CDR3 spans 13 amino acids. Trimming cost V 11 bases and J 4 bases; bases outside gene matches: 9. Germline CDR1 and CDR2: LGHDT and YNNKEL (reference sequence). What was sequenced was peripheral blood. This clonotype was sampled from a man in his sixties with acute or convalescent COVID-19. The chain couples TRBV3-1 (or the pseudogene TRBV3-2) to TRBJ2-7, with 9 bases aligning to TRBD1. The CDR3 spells CAEPPDRGYEQYF. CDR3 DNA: TGTGCCGAACCCCCGGACAGGGGTTACGAGCAGTACTTC.